This note documents a single T cell receptor (beta chain) sequence. Primers used in a second PCR of roughly 6 to 11 cycles were a sample-barcoded 5' primer and a J-beta primer mix. With 12 random nucleotides, a template-switch adaptor tagged each individual cDNA molecule. Each CDR3 protein gets one entry after TCRdb re-called the 5' RACE reads with MiXCR. The table has about 1.8 million distinct CDR3 sequences, approximately 50% seen once. The entry originates in a study of blood T cells in healthy people across ages. After removal of 4 bases from V and 8 bases from J, the junction contained 8 bases not matched to a gene. Per germline, CDR1 SGHTA and CDR2 FQGNSA. This CDR3 region has 15 residues.

This chain links TRBV7-2 with TRBJ1-4; 9 nucleotides align to TRBD1. The specimen sequenced was blood. This clonotype was obtained from a woman aged 40 to 50 in good health. The DNA of the CDR3 is TGTGCCAGCAGCTCCTTACAGGGGGCTGGCGAAAAACTGTTTTTT. Its protein is CASSSLQGAGEKLFF. Full variable domain (missing parts from reference TRBV7-2 and TRBJ1-4): GAGVSQSPSNKVTEKGKDVELRCDPISGHTALYWYRQSLGQGLEFLIYFQGNSAPDKSGLPSDRFSAERTGGSVSTLTIQRTQQEDSAVYLCASSSLQGAGEKLFFGSGTQLSVL.